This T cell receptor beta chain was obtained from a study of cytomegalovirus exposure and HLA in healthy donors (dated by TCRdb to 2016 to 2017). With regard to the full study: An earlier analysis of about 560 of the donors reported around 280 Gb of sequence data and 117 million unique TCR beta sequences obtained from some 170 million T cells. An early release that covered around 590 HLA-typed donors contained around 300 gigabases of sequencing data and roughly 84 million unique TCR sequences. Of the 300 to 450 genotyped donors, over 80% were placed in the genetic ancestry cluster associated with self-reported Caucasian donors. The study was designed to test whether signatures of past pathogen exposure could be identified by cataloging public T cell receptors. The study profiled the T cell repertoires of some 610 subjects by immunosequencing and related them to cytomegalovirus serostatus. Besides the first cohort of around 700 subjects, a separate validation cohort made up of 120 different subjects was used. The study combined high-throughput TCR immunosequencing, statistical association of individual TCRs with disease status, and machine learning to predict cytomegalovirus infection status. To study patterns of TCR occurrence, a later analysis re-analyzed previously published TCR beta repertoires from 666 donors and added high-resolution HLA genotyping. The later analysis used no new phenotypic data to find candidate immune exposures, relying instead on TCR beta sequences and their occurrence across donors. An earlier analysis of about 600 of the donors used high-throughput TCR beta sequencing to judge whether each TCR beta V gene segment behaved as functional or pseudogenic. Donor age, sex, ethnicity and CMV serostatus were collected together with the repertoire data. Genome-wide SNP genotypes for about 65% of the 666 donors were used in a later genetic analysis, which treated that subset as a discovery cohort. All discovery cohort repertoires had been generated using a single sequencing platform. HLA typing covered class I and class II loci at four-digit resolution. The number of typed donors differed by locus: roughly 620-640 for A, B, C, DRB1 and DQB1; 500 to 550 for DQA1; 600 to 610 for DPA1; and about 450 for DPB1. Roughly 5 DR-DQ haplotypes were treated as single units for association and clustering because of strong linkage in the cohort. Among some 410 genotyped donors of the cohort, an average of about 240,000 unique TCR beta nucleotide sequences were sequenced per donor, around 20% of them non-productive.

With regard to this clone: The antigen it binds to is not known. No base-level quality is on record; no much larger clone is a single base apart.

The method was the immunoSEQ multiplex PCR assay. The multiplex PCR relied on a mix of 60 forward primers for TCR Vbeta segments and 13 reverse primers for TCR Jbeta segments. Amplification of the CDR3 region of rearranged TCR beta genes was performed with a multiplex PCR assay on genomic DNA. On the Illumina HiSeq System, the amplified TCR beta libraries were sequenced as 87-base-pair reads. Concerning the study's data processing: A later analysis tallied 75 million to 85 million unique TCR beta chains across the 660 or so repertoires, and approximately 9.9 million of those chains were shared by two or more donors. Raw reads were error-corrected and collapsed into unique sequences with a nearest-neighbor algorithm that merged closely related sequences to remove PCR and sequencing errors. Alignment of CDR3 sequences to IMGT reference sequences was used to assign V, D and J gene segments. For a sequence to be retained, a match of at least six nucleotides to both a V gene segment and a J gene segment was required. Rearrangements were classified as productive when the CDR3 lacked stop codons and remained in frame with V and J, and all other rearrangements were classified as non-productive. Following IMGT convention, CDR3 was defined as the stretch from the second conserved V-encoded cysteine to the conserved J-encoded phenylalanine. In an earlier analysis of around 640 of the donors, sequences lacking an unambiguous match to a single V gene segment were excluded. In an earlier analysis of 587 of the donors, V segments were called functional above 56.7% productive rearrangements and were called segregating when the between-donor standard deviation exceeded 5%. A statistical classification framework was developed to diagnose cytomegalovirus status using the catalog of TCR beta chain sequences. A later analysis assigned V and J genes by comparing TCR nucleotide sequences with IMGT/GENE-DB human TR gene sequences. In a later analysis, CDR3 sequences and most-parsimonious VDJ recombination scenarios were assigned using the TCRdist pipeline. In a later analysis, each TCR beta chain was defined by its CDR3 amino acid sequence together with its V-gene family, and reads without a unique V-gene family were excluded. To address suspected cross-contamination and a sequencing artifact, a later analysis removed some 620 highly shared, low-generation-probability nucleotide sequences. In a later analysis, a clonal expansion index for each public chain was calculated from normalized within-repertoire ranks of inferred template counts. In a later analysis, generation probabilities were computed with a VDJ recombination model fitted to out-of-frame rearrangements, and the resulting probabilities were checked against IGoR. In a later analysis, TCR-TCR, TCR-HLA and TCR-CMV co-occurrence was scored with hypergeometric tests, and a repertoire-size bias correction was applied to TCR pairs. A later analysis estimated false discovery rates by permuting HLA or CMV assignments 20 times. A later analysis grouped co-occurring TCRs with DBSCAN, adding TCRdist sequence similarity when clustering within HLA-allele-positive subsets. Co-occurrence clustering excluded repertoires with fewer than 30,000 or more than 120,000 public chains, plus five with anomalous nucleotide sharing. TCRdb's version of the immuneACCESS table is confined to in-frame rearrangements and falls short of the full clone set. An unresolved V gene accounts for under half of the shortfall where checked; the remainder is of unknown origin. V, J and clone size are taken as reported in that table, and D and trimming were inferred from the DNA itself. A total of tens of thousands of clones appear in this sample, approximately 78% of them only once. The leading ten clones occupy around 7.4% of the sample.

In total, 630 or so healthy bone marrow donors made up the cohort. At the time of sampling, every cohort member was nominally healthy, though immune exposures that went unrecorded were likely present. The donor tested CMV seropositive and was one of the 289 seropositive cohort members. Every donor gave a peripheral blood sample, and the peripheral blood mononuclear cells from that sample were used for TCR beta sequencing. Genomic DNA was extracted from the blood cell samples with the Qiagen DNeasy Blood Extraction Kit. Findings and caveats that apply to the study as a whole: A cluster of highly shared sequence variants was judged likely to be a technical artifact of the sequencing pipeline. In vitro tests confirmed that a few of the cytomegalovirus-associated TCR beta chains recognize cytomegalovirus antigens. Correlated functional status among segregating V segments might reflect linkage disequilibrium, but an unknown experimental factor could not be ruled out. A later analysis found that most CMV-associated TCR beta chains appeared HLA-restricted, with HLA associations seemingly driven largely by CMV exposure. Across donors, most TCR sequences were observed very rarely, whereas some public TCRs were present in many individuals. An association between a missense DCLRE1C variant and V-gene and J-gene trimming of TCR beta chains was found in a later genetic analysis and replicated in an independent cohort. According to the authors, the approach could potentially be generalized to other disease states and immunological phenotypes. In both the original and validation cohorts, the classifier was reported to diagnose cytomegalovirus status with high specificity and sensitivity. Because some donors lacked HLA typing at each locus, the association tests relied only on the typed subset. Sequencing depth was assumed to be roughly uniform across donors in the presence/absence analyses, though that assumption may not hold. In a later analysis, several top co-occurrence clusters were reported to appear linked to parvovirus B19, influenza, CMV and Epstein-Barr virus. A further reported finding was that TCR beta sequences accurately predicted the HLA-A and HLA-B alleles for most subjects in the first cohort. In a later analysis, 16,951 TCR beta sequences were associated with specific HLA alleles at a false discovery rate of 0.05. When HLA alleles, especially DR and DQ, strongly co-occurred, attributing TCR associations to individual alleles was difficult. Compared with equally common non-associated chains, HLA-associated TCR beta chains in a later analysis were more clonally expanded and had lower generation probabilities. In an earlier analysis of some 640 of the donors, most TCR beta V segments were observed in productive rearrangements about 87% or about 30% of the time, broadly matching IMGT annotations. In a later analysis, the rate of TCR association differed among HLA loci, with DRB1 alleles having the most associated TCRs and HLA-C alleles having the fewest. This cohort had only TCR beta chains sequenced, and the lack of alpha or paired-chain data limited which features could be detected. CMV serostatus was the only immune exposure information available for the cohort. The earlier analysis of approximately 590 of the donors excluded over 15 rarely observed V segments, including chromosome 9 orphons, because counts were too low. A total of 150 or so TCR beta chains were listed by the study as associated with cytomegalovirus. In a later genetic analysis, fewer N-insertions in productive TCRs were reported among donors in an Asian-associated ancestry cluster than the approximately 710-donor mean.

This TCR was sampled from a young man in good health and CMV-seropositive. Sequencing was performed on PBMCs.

The encoded CDR3 is CAWDRGERNNQPQHF. The DNA sequence reads TGTGCCTGGGACAGGGGAGAAAGAAACAATCAGCCCCAGCATTTT. The chain is encoded by TRBV30 joined to TRBJ1-5, with 8 bases matching TRBD1. Trimmed from V: 5 bases; trimmed from J: 3 bases; junction bases lacking a gene match: 9. Taken from the germline V gene (reference sequence), the CDR1 and CDR2 loops are GTSNPN and SVGIG. There are 15 amino acids in the CDR3, from cysteine to phenylalanine inclusive. Here the CDR3 DNA is all that survives: 45 bases in frame from base 1.